This T cell receptor (beta chain) was captured in a study of cytomegalovirus exposure and HLA in healthy donors. Study-level findings and limits: Overall, roughly 170 TCR beta chains were annotated as cytomegalovirus-associated.

This CDR3 has 15 amino acids. The V segment lost 3 bases and the J segment 1 base; nucleotides outside the gene matches: 3. Germline V gene lookup returns CDR1 MGHRA and CDR2 YSYEKL. Measured with immunoSEQ multiplex PCR; TCRdb has only the in-frame clones, and not every one. There are fewer than 250,000 clones in the sample; roughly 84% occur only once, and about 2% lies in the top ten. A roughly 120-subject validation cohort, separate from the 666-subject first cohort, supplied the donors. In regard to this clone: Its antigen remains unknown.

The sample consisted of PBMCs. This TCR was recovered from a woman under 30 in good health and CMV-seropositive. V gene TRBV4-1 combines with J gene TRBJ2-4, with 7 bases fitting TRBD1. The CDR3 protein is CASSQGQIAKNIQYF. For the CDR3, the DNA is TGCGCCAGCAGCCAGGGACAGATCGCCAAAAACATTCAGTACTTC.